This T cell receptor beta chain derives from a study of metastatic and nonmetastatic thyroid tumors. Regarding the study as a whole: The study reportedly found significantly higher TCR beta diversity in malignant thyroid tumors than benign nodules, in blood and tumor.

This clone showed up many times. Its antigen remains unidentified. Thyroid surgery was performed in patients who had received no treatment beforehand. As handled by the study authors: Differences in CDR3 between clinicopathological groups were drawn on to build a classifier intended to discriminate distant-metastatic papillary thyroid cancer patients. With MiXCR, TCRdb called clones anew from the PCR reads. The V and J calls come from TCRdb's annotation, not from the publication. The table includes 40,000 or so clones, approximately 20% detected once. CDR1 is SGHDT, CDR2 YYEEEE, per germline. V lost 1 base and J lost 2, with 4 bases in between. The CDR3 runs 12 residues.

The sequenced sample was blood. The clonotype originates from a female donor with papillary thyroid cancer or a benign thyroid nodule (not recorded which). Some clones in this sample may be carry-over from other donors' samples. V usage is TRBV5-6 and J usage is TRBJ2-7; no firm D call. The CDR3 loop reads CASSLFAYEQYF. Written as DNA, the CDR3 is TGTGCCAGCAGCTTGTTTGCCTACGAGCAGTACTTC.